The clone carrying this T cell receptor beta chain is labeled as medium-sized (0.01 to 0.1%). Multiplex touch-down PCR with TRB-A/B primers amplified rearranged V-D-J TRB sequences. TCRdb passed the multiplex PCR reads through MiXCR, listing each CDR3 protein once. The sample records 8,000 to 10,000 distinct CDR3 sequences, around a quarter being singletons. This CDR3 is 13 amino acids long. Between the trimmed V and J ends, which lost 4 bases and 8 bases, there was a span of 12 bases. The germline CDR1 and CDR2 sequences are LNHDA and SQIVND (reference sequence). The template was genomic DNA from peripheral blood, not RNA. The sample is drawn from a study of T cell repertoires in aging, cancer and after chemotherapy.

The TCR comes from a human donor in good health. The specimen was blood. V usage is TRBV19 and J usage is TRBJ2-1; no firm D call. CDR3 DNA sequence: TGTGCCAGTAGTACTCCCCGGACGGATGAGCAGTTCTTC. Translation: CASSTPRTDEQFF.